This T cell receptor beta chain is drawn from a study of T cell repertoires in cytomegalovirus infection. Study-level background: Indications of both CMV infection and matching HLA type were provided by public TCR beta signatures. Findings and caveats of the study: Clonotypes of TCR beta that were HLA-C-restricted and CMV-specific dominated the ex vivo response. People with CMV and the relevant HLA were identified by cumulative public TCR beta family frequency.

As to this clonotype: The antigen is not known.

TCRdb fed the reads into MiXCR, producing one record per CDR3 protein. The sample lists 55,000 to 70,000 distinct CDR3 sequences; more than 25% were seen once. The sequenced material came from PBMCs, sequenced either directly or after in vitro stimulation (not recorded which). The sequence came from a human donor in good health (CMV status not recorded). Some clones in this sample may be carry-over from other donors' samples.

This chain's CDR3 is CASMIQGGSTDTQYF. For the CDR3, the DNA is TGCGCCAGCATGATCCAGGGGGGCAGCACAGATACGCAGTATTTT. The chain couples TRBV5-1 to TRBJ2-3, with a tentative D call TRBD1 (7 bases). Germline assignment: CDR1 SGHRS and CDR2 YFSETQ. The CDR3 is 15 amino acids. V was trimmed by 6 bases and J by 0 bases, leaving 14 bases between them. The complete variable domain, with remaining parts taken from reference TRBV5-1 and TRBJ2-3, reads KAGVTQTPRYLIKTRGQQVTLSCSPISGHRSVSWYQQTPGQGLQFLFEYFSETQRNKGNFPGRFSGRQFSNSRSEMNVSTLELGDSALYLCASMIQGGSTDTQYFGPGTRLTVL.